This entry is about one TCR beta chain. The sample's time point: peripheral blood 6 weeks after treatment start. A spike-in of synthetic TCR analog templates was added to each PCR. The protocol was immunoSEQ multiplex PCR, while the TCRdb copy is restricted to in-frame clones and leaves out a portion. The repertoire holds roughly 100,000 clones, with less than 85% as singletons. These data are taken from a study of PD-L1 blockade in urothelial cancer. As for the study in general: A median blood sample held 141,255 T cells and approximately 80,000 unique TCRs.

Sequenced here: PBMCs, sampled around atezolizumab (anti-PD-L1) treatment. This sequence originates from a man between 65 and 85 years old with urothelial cancer.

CDR3 protein: CASSPGVGDTQYF. The CDR3, as DNA: TGTGCCAGCAGCCCAGGGGTAGGCGATACGCAGTATTTT. The genes are TRBV4-2 and TRBJ2-3; tentative D call: TRBD1 (6 bases). The CDR3 covers 13 residues. Trimming stripped 4 bases from V and 6 bases from J, with 11 bases between. CDR1 LGHNA and CDR2 YNFKEQ come from the germline V gene.